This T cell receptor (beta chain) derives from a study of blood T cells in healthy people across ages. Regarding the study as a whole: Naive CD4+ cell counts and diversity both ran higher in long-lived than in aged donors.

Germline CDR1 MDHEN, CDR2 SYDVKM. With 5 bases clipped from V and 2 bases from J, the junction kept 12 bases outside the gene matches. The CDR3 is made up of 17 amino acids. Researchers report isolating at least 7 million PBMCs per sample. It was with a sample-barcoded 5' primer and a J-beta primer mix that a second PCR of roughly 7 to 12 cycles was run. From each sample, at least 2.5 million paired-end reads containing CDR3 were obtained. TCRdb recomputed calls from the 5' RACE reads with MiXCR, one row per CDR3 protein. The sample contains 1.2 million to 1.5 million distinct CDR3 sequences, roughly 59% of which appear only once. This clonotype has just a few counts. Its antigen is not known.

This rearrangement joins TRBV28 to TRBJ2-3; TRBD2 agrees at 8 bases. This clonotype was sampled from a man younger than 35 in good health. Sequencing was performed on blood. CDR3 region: CASSTNPRRGDTDTQYF. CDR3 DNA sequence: TGTGCCAGCAGTACTAATCCCCGGCGGGGGGACACAGATACGCAGTATTTT. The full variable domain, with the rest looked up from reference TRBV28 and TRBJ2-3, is DVKVTQSSRYLVKRTGEKVFLECVQDMDHENMFWYRQDPGLGLRLIYFSYDVKMKEKGDIPEGYSVSREKKERFSLILESASTNQTSMYLCASSTNPRRGDTDTQYFGPGTRLTVL.